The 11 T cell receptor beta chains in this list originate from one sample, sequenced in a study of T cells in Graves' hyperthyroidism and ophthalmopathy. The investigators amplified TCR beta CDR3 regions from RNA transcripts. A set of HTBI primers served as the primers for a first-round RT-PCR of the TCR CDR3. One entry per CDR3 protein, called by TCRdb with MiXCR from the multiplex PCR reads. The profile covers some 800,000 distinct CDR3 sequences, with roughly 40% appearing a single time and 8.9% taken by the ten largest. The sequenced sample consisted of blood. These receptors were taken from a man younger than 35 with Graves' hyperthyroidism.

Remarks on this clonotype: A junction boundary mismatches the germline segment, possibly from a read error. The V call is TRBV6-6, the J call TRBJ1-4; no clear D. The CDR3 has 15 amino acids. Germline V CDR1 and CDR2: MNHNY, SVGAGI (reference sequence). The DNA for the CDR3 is TGCGCCAGTGGGCCAAGGAGGTCAACTAATGAAAAACTGTTTTTT. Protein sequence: CASGPRRSTNEKLFF.

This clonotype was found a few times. CDR3 in amino acids: CASSLAGSGISYEQYF. The CDR3 bases are TGTGCCAGCAGCTTAGCCGGTAGCGGTATCTCCTACGAGCAGTACTTC. The chain is built from TRBV7-2 and TRBJ2-7; a weak D match, TRBD2 (6 bases). This CDR3 is 16 amino acids long. Germline loops: CDR1 SGHTA, CDR2 FQGNSA. The ends were cut back, 0 bases at V and 0 bases at J, with 12 bases in the middle.

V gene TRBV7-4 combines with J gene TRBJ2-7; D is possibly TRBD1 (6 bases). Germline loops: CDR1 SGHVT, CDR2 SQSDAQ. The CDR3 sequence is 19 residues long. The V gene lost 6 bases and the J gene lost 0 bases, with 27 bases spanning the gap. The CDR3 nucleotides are TGTGCCAGCAGTCACCCGCCATACCGGTCAGGGGCCCACTCCTACGAGCAGTACTTC. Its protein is CASSHPPYRSGAHSYEQYF.

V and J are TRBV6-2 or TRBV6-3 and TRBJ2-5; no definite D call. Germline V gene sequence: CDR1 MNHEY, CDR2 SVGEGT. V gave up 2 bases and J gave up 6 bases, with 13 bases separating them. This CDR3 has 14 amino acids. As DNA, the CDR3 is TGTGCCAGCAGTTACCAAGATTTAAGGAAGACCCAGTACTTC. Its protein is CASSYQDLRKTQYF.

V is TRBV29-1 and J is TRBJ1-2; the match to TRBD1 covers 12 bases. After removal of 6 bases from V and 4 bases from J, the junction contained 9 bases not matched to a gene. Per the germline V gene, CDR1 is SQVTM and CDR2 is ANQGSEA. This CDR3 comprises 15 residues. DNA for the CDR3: TGCAGCGTGTGGGGACAGGGGGCCGCGGGCTATGGCTACACCTTC. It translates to CSVWGQGAAGYGYTF.

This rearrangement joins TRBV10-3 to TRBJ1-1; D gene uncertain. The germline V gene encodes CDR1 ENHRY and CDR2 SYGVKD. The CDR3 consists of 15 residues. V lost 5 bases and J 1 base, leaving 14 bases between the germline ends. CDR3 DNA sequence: TGTGCCATCAGTCCGAGCGGGATCGGGAACACTGAAGCTTTCTTT. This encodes CAISPSGIGNTEAFF.

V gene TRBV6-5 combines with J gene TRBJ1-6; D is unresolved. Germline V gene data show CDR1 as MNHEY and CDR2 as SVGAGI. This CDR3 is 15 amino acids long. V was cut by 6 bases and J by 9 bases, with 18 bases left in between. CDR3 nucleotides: TGTGCCAGCAGCCCCCGGACGGTTGATAGTTCACCCCTCCACTTT. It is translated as CASSPRTVDSSPLHF.

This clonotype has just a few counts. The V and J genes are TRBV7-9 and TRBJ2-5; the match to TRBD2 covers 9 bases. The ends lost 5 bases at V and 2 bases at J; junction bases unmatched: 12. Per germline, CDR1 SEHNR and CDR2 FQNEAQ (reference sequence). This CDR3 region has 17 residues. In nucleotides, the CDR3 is TGTGCCAGCAGCGCTAACCTTCGGCGGGGGGGACAAGAGACCCAGTACTTC. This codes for CASSANLRRGGQETQYF.

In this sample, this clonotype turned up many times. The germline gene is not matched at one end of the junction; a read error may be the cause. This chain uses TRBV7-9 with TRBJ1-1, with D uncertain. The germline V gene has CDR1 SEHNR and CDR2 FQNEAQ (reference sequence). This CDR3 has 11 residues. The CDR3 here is CASSLASEAFF. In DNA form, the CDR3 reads TGCGCCAGCAGCTTGGCCAGTGAAGCTTTCTTT.

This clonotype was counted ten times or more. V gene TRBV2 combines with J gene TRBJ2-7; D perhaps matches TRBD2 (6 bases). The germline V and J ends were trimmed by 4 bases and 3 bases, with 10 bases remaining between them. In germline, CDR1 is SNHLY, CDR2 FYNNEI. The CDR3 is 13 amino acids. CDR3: CASSGDSHYEQYF. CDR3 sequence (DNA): TGTGCCAGCAGTGGGGACTCACACTACGAGCAGTACTTC.

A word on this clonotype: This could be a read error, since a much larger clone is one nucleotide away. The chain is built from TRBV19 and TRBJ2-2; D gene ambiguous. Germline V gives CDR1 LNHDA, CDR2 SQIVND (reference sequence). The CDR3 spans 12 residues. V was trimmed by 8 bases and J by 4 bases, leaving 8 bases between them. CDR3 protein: CASCPFTGELFF. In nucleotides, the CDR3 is TGTGCCAGTTGTCCCTTCACCGGGGAGCTGTTTTTT.